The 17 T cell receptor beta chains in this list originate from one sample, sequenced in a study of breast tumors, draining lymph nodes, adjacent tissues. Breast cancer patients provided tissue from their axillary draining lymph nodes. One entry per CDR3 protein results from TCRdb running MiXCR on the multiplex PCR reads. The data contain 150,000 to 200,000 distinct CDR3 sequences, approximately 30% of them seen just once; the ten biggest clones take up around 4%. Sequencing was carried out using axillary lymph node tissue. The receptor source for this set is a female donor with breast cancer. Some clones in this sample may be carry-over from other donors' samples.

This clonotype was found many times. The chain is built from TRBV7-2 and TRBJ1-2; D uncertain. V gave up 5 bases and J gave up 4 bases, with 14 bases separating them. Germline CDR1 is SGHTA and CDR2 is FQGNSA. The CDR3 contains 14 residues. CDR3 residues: CASSLLREVYGYTF. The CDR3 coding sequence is TGTGCCAGCAGCCTTTTGCGGGAAGTCTATGGCTACACCTTC.

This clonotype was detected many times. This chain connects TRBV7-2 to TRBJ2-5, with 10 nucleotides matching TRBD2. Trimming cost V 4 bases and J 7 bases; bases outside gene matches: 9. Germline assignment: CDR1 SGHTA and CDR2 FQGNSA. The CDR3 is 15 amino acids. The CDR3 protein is CASSSWASGGATQYF. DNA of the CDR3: TGTGCCAGCAGCTCATGGGCTAGCGGGGGAGCGACCCAGTACTTC.

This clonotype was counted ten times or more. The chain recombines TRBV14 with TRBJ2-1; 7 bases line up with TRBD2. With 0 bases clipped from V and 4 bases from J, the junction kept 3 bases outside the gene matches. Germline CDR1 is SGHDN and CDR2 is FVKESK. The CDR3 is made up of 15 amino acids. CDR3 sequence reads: CASSQERRGYNEQFF. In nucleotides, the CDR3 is TGTGCCAGCAGCCAAGAGAGGCGGGGGTACAATGAGCAGTTCTTC.

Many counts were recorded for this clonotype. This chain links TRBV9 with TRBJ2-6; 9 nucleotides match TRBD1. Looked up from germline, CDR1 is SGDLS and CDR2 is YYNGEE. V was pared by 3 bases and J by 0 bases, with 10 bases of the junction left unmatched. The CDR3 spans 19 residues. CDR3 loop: CASSADPGQGTSGANVLTF. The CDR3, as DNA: TGTGCCAGCAGCGCCGATCCGGGACAGGGAACCTCTGGGGCCAACGTCCTGACTTTC. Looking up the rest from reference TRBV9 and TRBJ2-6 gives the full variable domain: DSGVTQTPKHLITATGQRVTLRCSPRSGDLSVYWYQQSLDQGLQFLIQYYNGEERAKGNILERFSAQQFPDLHSELNLSSLELGDSALYFCASSADPGQGTSGANVLTFGAGSRLTVL.

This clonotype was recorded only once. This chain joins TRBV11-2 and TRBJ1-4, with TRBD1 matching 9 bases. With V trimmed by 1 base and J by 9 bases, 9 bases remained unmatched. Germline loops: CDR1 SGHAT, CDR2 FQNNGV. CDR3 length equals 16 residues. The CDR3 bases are TGTGCCAGCAGCTTAGCGTGGGGGGACAGGGTGAAAAAACTGTTTTTT. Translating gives CASSLAWGDRVKKLFF.

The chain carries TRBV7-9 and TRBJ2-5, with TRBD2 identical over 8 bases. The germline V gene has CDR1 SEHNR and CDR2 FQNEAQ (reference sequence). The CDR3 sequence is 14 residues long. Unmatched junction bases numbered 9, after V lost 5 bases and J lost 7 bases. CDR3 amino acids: CASSRGGNLGTQYF. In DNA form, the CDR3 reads TGTGCCAGCAGCCGGGGGGGCAACCTGGGGACCCAGTACTTC.

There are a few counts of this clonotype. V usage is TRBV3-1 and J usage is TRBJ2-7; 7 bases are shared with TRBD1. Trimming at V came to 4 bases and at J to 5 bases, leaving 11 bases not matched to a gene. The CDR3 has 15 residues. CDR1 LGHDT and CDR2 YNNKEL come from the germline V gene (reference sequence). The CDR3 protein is CASSLRTGTVHEQYF. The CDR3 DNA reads TGTGCCAGCAGCCTAAGGACGGGGACAGTCCACGAGCAGTACTTC.

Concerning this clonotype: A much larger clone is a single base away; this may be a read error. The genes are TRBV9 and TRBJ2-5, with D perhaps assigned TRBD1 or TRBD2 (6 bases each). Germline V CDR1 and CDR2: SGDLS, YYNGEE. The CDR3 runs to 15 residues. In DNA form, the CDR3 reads TGTACCAGCAGCGTAGGGGGAACTCTAGCGGAGACCCAGTACTTC. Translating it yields CTSSVGGTLAETQYF.

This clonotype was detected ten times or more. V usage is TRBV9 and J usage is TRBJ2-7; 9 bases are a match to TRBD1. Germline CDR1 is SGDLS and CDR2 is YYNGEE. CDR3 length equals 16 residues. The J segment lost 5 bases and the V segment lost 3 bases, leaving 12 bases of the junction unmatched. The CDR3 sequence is CASSARPQGQGHEQYF. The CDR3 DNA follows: TGTGCCAGCAGCGCACGACCTCAGGGACAGGGCCACGAGCAGTACTTC.

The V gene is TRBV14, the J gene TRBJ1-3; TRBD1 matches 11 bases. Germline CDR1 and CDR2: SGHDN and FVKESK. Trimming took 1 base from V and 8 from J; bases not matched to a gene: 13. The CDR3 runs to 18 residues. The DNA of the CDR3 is TGTGCCAGCAGCCAAGGAAGGGACAGGGGGGATTATGGCTACACCATATATTTT. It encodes CASSQGRDRGDYGYTIYF.

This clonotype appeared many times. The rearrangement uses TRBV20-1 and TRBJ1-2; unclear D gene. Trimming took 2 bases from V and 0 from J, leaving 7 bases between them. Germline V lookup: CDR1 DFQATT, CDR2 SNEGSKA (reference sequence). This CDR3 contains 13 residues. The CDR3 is CSARLRANYGYTF. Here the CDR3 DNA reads TGCAGTGCTAGACTCAGAGCTAACTATGGCTACACCTTC.

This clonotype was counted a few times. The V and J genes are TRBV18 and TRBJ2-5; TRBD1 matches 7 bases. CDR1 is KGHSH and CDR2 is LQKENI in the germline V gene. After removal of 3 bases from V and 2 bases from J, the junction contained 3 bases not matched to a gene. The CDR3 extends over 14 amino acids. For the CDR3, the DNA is TGTGCCAGCTCACCCCGGGACAGACAAGAGACCCAGTACTTC. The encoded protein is CASSPRDRQETQYF.

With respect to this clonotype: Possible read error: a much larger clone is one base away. The CDR3 region is CASSFDRSRETQYF. The CDR3 DNA reads as TGTGCCAGCAGCTTTGACAGGTCGAGAGAGACCCAGTACTTC. The chain recombines TRBV5-4 with TRBJ2-5; maybe TRBD1 (6 bases). Looked up from germline, CDR1 is SGHNT and CDR2 is YYREEE (reference sequence). There are 14 residues in the CDR3. V was shortened by 2 bases and J by 4 bases, with 12 bases between the two germline ends.

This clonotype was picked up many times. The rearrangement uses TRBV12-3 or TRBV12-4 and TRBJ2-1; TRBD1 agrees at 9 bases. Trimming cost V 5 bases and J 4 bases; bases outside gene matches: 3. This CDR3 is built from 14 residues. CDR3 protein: CASSPGTGYNEQFF. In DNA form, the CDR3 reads TGTGCCAGCAGTCCCGGGACAGGGTACAATGAGCAGTTCTTC.

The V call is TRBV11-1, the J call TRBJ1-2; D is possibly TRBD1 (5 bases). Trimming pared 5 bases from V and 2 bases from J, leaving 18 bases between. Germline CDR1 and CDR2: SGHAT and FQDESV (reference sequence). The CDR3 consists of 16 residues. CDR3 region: CASSPGLGAQNYGYTF. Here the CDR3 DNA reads TGTGCCAGCAGCCCAGGACTAGGGGCTCAAAACTATGGCTACACCTTC.

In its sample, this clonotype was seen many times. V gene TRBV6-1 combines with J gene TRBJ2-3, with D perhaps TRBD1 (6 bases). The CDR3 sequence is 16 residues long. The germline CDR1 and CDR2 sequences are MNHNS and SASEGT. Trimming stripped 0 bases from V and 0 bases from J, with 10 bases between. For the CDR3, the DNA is TGTGCCAGCAGTGAAGCGGGGGCGGCCAGCACAGATACGCAGTATTTT. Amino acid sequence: CASSEAGAASTDTQYF.

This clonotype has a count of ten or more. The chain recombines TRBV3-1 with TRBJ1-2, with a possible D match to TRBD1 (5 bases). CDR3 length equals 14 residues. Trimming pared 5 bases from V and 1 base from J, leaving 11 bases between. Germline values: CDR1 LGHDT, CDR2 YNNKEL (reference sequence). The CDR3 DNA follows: TGTGCCAGCAGCTCCCGGGGCCTTAACTATGGCTACACCTTC. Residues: CASSSRGLNYGYTF.